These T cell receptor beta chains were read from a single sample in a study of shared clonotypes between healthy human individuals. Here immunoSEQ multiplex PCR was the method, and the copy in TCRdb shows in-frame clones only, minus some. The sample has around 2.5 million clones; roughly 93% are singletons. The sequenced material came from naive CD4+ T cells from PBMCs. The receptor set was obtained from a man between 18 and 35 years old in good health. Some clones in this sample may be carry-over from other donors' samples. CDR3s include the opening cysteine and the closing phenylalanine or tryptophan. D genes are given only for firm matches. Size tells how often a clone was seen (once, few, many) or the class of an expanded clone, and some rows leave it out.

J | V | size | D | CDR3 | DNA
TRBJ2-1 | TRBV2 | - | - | CASSEAIGFSAEFF | TGTGCCAGCAGTGAAGCAATAGGGTTTTCCGCCGAGTTCTTC
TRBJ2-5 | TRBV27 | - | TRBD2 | CASSFLGHDRASGRETQYF | TGTGCCAGCAGTTTCTTGGGCCACGACAGGGCTAGCGGGAGGGAGACCCAGTACTTC
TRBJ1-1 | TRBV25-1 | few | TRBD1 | CATRDRLNTEAFF | TGTGCCACCCGGGACAGGTTAAACACTGAAGCTTTCTTT
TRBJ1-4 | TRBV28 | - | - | CASSLGGGAGYEKLFF | TGTGCCAGCAGTTTAGGAGGGGGGGCAGGGTATGAAAAACTGTTTTTT
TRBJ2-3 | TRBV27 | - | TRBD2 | CASSIPPTSGRARPDTQYF | TGTGCCAGCAGTATTCCCCCGACTAGCGGGAGGGCGCGGCCAGATACGCAGTATTTT
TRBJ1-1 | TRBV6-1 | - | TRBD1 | CASSRGLNTEAFF | TGTGCCAGCAGTAGGGGGCTGAACACTGAAGCTTTCTTT
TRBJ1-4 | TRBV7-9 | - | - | CASSAIPLVSEKLFF | TGTGCCAGCAGCGCTATCCCCCTGGTTTCCGAAAAACTGTTTTTT
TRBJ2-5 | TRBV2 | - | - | CASSGGAGQETQYF | TGTGCCAGCAGTGGAGGGGCTGGGCAAGAGACCCAGTACTTC
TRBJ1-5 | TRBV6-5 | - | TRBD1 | CASSPPGQGDQPQHF | TGTGCCAGCAGTCCCCCGGGACAGGGTGATCAGCCCCAGCATTTT
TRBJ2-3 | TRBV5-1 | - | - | CASSSLASGTDTQYF | TGCGCCAGCAGCTCGCTCGCTAGCGGCACAGATACGCAGTATTTT
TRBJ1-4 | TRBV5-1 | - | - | CASSPQSSTGLFF | TGCGCCAGCAGCCCGCAGAGCTCGACAGGTCTGTTTTTT
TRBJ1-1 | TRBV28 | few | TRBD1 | CASRQGDSHTEAFF | TGTGCCAGCAGACAGGGGGATTCGCACACTGAAGCTTTCTTT
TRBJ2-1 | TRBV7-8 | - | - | CASSDSSPSYNEQFF | TGTGCCAGCAGCGACTCCTCTCCCTCCTACAATGAGCAGTTCTTC
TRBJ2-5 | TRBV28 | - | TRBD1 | CASSNNFRGRPETQYF | TGTGCCAGCAGTAATAACTTCAGGGGGCGCCCAGAGACCCAGTACTTC
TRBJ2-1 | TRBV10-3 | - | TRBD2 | CAISGGGTSGYNEQFF | TGTGCCATCAGTGGAGGCGGGACTAGCGGATACAATGAGCAGTTCTTC
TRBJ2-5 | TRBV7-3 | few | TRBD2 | CASSLGLAGGQETQYF | TGTGCCAGCAGCTTGGGACTAGCGGGAGGACAAGAGACCCAGTACTTC
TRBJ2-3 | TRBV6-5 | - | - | CASSYSGDTQYF | TGTGCCAGCAGTTACTCTGGGGATACGCAGTATTTT
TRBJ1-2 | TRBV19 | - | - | CASSPGAASHGYTF | TGTGCCAGTAGTCCAGGTGCGGCGTCCCATGGCTACACCTTC
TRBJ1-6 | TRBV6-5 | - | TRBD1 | CASSPRDSANSPLHF | TGTGCCAGCAGTCCACGGGACAGCGCTAATTCACCCCTCCACTTT
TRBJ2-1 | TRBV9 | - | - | CASGGARSYNEQFF | TGTGCCAGCGGGGGAGCCAGGTCCTACAATGAGCAGTTCTTC
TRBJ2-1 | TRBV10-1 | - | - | CASSESGKGEWSSYNEQFF | TGCGCCAGCAGTGAGTCGGGCAAGGGTGAGTGGAGCTCCTACAATGAGCAGTTCTTC
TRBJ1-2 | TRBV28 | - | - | CASILSGSSYGYTF | TGTGCCAGTATTCTTTCGGGAAGCTCGTATGGCTACACCTTC
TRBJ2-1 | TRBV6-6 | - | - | CASSPSGTSEQFF | TGTGCCAGCAGTCCCTCCGGGACATCGGAGCAGTTCTTC
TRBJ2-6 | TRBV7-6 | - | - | CASSLAGSSGANVLTF | TGTGCCAGCAGCTTAGCCGGAAGCTCTGGGGCCAACGTCCTGACTTTC
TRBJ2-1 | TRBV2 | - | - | CASSVGGRWIDEQFF | TGTGCCAGCAGTGTTGGGGGGCGGTGGATCGATGAGCAGTTCTTC
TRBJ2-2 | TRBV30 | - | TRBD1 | CAWSAGQGGTGELFF | TGTGCCTGGAGTGCGGGACAGGGAGGTACCGGGGAGCTGTTTTTT